Included here is one TCR beta chain sequence, with context. Per germline, CDR1 SNHLY and CDR2 FYNNEI. This CDR3 has 14 residues. Trimming removed 2 bases from V and 3 bases from J, with 10 bases in between. With a J-beta primer mix and a sample-barcoded 5' primer, a second PCR ran 7 to 11 cycles. TCRdb analysed the 5' RACE reads with MiXCR anew, one entry per CDR3 protein. Of 650,000 to 900,000 distinct CDR3 sequences in the sample, 62% were seen once. The individuals who served as donors were healthy Caucasians living in Russia, aged roughly 6 to 90. This sample is part of a study of blood T cells in healthy people across ages.

The chain couples TRBV2 to TRBJ1-1; D is possibly TRBD1 (6 bases). The receptor was isolated from a man younger than 45 in good health. The specimen sequenced was blood. The CDR3 region is CASSEWQGHTEAFF. The CDR3 bases are TGTGCCAGCAGTGAATGGCAGGGGCACACTGAAGCTTTCTTT.